Listed below are T cell receptor beta chains from one sample, sequenced in a study of neurological immune-mediated disorders. Via MiXCR, TCRdb re-called the 5' RACE reads, giving one row per CDR3 protein. The data show some 28,000 distinct CDR3 sequences, with less than 25% seen just once and 30% held by the top ten. Material: CD4+ T cells from blood. Every receptor here comes from a man over 45 with HTLV-1-associated myelopathy (HAM/TSP). The CDR3 runs from the conserved cysteine through the conserved F or W. The order of the fields is CDR3 protein, J gene, V gene.

CDR3: CASSVSSGPPYNEQFF; J: TRBJ2-1; V: TRBV19
CDR3: CASSSQGASNTEAFF; J: TRBJ1-1; V: TRBV5-1
CDR3: CASSAPRARGAFF; J: TRBJ1-1; V: TRBV2
CDR3: CASSHPGGGGQPQHF; J: TRBJ1-5; V: TRBV18
CDR3: CASSEGQSNYGYTF; J: TRBJ1-2; V: TRBV2
CDR3: CASSLGTIQETQYF; J: TRBJ2-5; V: TRBV5-1
CDR3: CASSLARGTHQETQYF; J: TRBJ2-5; V: TRBV5-1
CDR3: CASSGGTGVEQYF; J: TRBJ2-7; V: TRBV5-1
CDR3: CASSPRGGRTDTQYF; J: TRBJ2-3; V: TRBV7-3
CDR3: CSAREQDGNSPLHF; J: TRBJ1-6; V: TRBV20-1
CDR3: CASSPAGGSNQPQHF; J: TRBJ1-5; V: TRBV28
CDR3: CSARVQTSNEQFF; J: TRBJ2-1; V: TRBV20-1
CDR3: CASSYSISGRGPRLGANVLTF; J: TRBJ2-6; V: TRBV6-2/TRBV6-3
CDR3: CASSLGGGANTQYF; J: TRBJ2-3; V: TRBV27
CDR3: CASSVAQGRYEQYF; J: TRBJ2-7; V: TRBV9
CDR3: CASSLSGGPYNEQFF; J: TRBJ2-1; V: TRBV10-2
CDR3: CASSDQTGVGIRNTEAFF; J: TRBJ1-1; V: TRBV2
CDR3: CASSQPRTGGTGELFF; J: TRBJ2-2; V: TRBV3-1
CDR3: CASSTSSGTSGSWTNTQYF; J: TRBJ2-3; V: TRBV7-2
CDR3: CASSRGQGNSYNSPLHF; J: TRBJ1-6; V: TRBV3-1
CDR3: CASSIGQAGELFF; J: TRBJ2-2; V: TRBV7-6
CDR3: CASSFRQRYSTDTQYF; J: TRBJ2-3; V: TRBV7-8
CDR3: CATSRRGGTEAFF; J: TRBJ1-1; V: TRBV15
CDR3: CSARDGSGRSYNEQFF; J: TRBJ2-1; V: TRBV20-1
CDR3: CASSSSYYEQYF; J: TRBJ2-7; V: TRBV7-8
CDR3: CSVVENYGYTF; J: TRBJ1-2; V: TRBV29-1
CDR3: CASTAAGGSYNEQFF; J: TRBJ2-1; V: TRBV12-3/TRBV12-4
CDR3: CSARAPGLAGPARTDTQYF; J: TRBJ2-3; V: TRBV20-1
CDR3: CSARDLRMINQPQHF; J: TRBJ1-5; V: TRBV20-1
CDR3: CASSLSHRAPHSYNEQFF; J: TRBJ2-1; V: TRBV7-8
CDR3: CASSLEISGEQFF; J: TRBJ2-1; V: TRBV5-1
CDR3: CATSEGIGTGLNQPQHF; J: TRBJ1-5; V: TRBV24-1
CDR3: CSARDSAGSTQPQHF; J: TRBJ1-5; V: TRBV20-1
CDR3: CSASRGAERELFF; J: TRBJ2-2; V: TRBV20-1
CDR3: CAISESAVSNQPQHF; J: TRBJ1-5; V: TRBV10-3
CDR3: CASRFPGGTEAFF; J: TRBJ1-1; V: TRBV7-8
CDR3: CASSGTGGLGVSYEQYF; J: TRBJ2-7; V: TRBV2
CDR3: CSASAGSTGQYF; J: TRBJ2-7; V: TRBV20-1
CDR3: CASSIAGTSYNEQFF; J: TRBJ2-1; V: TRBV5-1
CDR3: CASSSDRIGANVLTF; J: TRBJ2-6; V: TRBV7-8
CDR3: CATSTRGGALTEAFF; J: TRBJ1-1; V: TRBV15
CDR3: CASSTGTRDLNTEAFF; J: TRBJ1-1; V: TRBV5-1
CDR3: CASSLARATNEKLFF; J: TRBJ1-4; V: TRBV5-1
CDR3: CSAKTGTGNQPQHF; J: TRBJ1-5; V: TRBV20-1
CDR3: CANSLGHQNNEAFF; J: TRBJ1-1; V: TRBV7-6
CDR3: CASSRAGTGRYEQYF; J: TRBJ2-7; V: TRBV6-5
CDR3: CASSQGGWTGAEQFF; J: TRBJ2-1; V: TRBV3-1